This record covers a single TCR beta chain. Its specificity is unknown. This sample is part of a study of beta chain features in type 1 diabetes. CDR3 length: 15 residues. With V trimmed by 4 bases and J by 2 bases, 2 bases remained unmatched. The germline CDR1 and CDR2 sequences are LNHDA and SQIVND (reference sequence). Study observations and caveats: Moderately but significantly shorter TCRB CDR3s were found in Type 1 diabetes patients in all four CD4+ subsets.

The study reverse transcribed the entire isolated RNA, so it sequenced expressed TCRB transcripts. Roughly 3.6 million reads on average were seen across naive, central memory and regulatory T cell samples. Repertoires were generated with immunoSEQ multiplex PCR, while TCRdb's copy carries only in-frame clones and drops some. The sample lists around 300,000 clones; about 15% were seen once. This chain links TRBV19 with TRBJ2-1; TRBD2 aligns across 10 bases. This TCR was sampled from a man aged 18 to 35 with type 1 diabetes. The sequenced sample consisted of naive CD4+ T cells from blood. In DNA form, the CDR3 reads TGTGCCAGTAGTACTAGCGGGGGCCCCTACAATGAGCAGTTCTTC. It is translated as CASSTSGGPYNEQFF.